The TCR beta chain described here comes from a study of cytomegalovirus exposure and HLA in healthy donors. Study findings and constraints: TRBV6-2, TRBV6-3 and some other V segments were unresolvable in 87-base-pair reads. Roughly uniform depth of sequencing across donors was assumed in presence/absence analyses.

This CDR3 comprises 16 residues. With 0 bases removed from V and 6 bases from J, the gap between germline ends came to 12 bases. Looked up from germline, CDR1 is LGHNA and CDR2 is YNFKEQ. PCR amplification relied on 60 Vbeta primers (plus 13 Jbeta primers). Assay used: immunoSEQ multiplex PCR; TCRdb lists only in-frame clones, some missing. The sample lists approximately 150,000 clones; approximately 79% were seen once. Points on this clone: Its antigen is currently unknown.

This TCR was recovered from a man between 60 and 75 years old in good health and CMV-seronegative. The V call is TRBV4-2, the J call TRBJ1-6; D gene ambiguous. The sample was PBMCs. CDR3: CASSQDLGRVNSPLHF. The CDR3 bases are TGTGCCAGCAGCCAAGATCTTGGGCGGGTTAATTCACCCCTCCACTTT.